Here is one TCR beta chain with its context. The data stem from a study of T cell changes during pregnancy in multiple sclerosis. TCRdb's table, derived via immunoSEQ multiplex PCR, lists solely in-frame clones and lacks some. The table shows 65,000 to 90,000 clones, with 80% to 95% occurring only once. This clonotype was sampled from a female donor with multiple sclerosis, enrolled in a pregnancy study. The source material was CD4+ T cells from peripheral blood mononuclear cells, sampled after pregnancy.

This chain's CDR3 is CASSRAPGGLADTQYF. The CDR3 nucleotides read TGCGCCAGCAGCCGTGCCCCGGGGGGCCTAGCAGATACGCAGTATTTT. J is TRBJ2-3 and V is TRBV5-1; D is possibly TRBD2 (7 bases). The CDR3 has 16 amino acids. Germline CDR1 is SGHRS and CDR2 is YFSETQ. V lost 4 bases and J 4 bases, leaving 19 bases between the germline ends.